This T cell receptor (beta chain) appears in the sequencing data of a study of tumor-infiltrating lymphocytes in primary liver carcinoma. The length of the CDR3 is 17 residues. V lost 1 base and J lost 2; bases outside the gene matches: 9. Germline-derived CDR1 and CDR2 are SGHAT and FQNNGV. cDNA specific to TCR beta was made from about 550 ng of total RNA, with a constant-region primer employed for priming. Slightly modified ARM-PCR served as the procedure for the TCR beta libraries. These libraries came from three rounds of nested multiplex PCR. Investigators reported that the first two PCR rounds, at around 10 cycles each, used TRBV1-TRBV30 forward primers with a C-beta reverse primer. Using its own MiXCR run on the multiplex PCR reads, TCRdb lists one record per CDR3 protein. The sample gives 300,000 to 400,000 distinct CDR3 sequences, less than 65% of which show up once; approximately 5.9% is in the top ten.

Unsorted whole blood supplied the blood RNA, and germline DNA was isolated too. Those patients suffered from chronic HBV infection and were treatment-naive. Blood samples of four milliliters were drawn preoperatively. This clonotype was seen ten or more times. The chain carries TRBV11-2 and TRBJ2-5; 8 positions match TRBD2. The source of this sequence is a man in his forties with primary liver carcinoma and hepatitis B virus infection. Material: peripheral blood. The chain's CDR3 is CASSLVASGSIQETQYF. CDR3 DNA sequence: TGTGCCAGCAGCTTAGTAGCTAGCGGGTCCATACAAGAGACCCAGTACTTC.